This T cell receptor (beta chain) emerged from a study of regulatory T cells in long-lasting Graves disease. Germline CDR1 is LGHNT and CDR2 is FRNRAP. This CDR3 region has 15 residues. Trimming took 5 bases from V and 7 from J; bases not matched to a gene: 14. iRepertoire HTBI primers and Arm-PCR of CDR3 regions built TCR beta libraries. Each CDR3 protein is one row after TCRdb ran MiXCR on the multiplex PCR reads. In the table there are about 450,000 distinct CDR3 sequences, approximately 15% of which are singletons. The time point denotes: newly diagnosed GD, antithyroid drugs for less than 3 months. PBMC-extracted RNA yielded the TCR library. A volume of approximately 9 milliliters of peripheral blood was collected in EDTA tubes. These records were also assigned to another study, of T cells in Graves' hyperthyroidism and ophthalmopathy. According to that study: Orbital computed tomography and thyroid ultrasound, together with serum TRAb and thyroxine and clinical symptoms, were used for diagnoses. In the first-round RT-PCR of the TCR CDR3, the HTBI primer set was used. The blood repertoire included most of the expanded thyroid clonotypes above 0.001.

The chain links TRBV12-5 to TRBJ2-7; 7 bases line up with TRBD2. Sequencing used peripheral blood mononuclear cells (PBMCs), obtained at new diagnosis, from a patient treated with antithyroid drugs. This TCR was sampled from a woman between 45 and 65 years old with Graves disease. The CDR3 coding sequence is TGTGCTAGTGGTCTCTGGGGGAGAATCGGGGGGGAGCAGTACTTC. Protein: CASGLWGRIGGEQYF.